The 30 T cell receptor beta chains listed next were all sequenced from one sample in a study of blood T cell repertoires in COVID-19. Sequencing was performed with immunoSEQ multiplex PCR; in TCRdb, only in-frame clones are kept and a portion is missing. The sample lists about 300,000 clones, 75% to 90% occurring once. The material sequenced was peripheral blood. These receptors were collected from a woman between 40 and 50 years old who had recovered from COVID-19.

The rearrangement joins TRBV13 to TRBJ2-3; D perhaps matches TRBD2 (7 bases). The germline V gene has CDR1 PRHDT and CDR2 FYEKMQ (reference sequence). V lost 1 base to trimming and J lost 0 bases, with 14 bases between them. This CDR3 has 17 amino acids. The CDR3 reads CASSLAGGSASTDTQYF. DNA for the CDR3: TGTGCCAGCAGCTTAGCGGGGGGCTCCGCTAGCACAGATACGCAGTATTTT.

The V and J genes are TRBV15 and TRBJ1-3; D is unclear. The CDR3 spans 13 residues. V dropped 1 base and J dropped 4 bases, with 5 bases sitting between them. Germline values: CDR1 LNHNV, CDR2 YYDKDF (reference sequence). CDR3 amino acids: CATSRGIGNTIYF. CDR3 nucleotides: TGTGCCACCAGCAGAGGTATCGGAAACACCATATATTTT. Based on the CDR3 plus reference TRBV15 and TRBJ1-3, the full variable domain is DAMVIQNPRYQVTQFGKPVTLSCSQTLNHNVMYWYQQKSSQAPKLLFHYYDKDFNNEADTPDNFQSRRPNTSFCFLDIRSPGLGDTAMYLCATSRGIGNTIYFGEGSWLTVV.

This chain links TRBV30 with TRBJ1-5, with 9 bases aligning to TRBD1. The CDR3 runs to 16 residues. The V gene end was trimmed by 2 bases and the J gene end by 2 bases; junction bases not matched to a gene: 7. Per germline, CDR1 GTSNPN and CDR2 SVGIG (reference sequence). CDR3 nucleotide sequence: TGTGCCTGGAGTCCTTATACAGGGGGCGGCAATCAGCCCCAGCATTTT. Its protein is CAWSPYTGGGNQPQHF.

This CDR3 reads CASSAWAPNYGYTF. CDR3 sequence (DNA): TGTGCCAGCAGCGCCTGGGCCCCGAACTATGGCTACACCTTC. The chain joins TRBV5-6 to TRBJ1-2; D remains unclear. CDR1 and CDR2 (germline): SGHDT, YYEEEE. This CDR3 has 14 residues. V was trimmed by 4 bases and J by 2 bases, leaving 12 bases between them.

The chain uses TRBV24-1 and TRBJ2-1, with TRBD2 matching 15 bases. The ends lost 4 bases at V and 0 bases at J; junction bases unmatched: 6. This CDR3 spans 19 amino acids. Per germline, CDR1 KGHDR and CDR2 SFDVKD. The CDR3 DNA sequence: TGTGCCACCAGTGACTCCGGGACTAGCGGGGGGAGCTCCTACAATGAGCAGTTCTTC. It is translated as CATSDSGTSGGSSYNEQFF.

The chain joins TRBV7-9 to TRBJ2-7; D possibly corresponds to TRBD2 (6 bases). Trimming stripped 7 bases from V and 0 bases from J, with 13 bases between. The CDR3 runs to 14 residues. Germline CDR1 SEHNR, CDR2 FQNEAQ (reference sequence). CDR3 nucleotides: TGTGCCAGCACGGACGGGGGTCACTCCTACGAGCAGTACTTC. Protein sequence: CASTDGGHSYEQYF.

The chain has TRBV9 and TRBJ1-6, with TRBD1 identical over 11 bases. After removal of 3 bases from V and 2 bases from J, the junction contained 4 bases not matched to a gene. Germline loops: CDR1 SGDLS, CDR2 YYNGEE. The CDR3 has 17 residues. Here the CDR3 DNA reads TGTGCCAGCAGCGAGGGACAGGGGGTCCCCTATAATTCACCCCTCCACTTT. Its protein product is CASSEGQGVPYNSPLHF.

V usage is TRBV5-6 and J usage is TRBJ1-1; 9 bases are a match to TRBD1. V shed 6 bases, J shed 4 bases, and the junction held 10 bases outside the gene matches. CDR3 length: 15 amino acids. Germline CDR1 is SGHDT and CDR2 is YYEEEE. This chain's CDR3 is CASTYTGGATTEAFF. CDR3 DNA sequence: TGTGCCAGCACCTACACAGGGGGCGCGACCACTGAAGCTTTCTTT. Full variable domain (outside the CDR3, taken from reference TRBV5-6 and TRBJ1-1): DAGVTQSPTHLIKTRGQQVTLRCSPKSGHDTVSWYQQALGQGPQFIFQYYEEEERQRGNFPDRFSGHQFPNYSSELNVNALLLGDSALYLCASTYTGGATTEAFFGQGTRLTVV.

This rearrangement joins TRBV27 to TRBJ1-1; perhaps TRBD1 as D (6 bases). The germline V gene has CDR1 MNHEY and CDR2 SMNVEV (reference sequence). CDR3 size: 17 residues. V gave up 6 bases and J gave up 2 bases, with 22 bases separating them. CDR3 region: CASSRYPRTGKNTEAFF. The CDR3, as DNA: TGTGCCAGCAGCCGATACCCTCGAACAGGGAAAAACACTGAAGCTTTCTTT.

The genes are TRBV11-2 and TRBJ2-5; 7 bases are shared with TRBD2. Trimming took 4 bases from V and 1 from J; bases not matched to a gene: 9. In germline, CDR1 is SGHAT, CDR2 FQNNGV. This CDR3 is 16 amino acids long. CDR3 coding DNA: TGTGCCAGCAGCTCCCCTAAAGGGACTATCCAAGAGACCCAGTACTTC. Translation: CASSSPKGTIQETQYF.

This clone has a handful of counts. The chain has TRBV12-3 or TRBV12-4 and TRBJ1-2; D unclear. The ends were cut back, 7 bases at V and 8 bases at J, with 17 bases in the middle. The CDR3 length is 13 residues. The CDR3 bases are TGTGCCAGCACCCCGAGAGAGGGATGGGGCTACACCTTC. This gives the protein CASTPREGWGYTF.

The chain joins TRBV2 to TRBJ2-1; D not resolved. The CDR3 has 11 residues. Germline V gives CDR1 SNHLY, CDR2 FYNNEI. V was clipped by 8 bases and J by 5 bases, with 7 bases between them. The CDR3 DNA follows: TGTGCCAGCGACAAGAACAATGAGCAGTTCTTC. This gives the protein CASDKNNEQFF.

DNA for the CDR3: TGTGCCAGCAGCAAAGTTAGTATTCGGGTGACTGAAGCTTTCTTT. It yields the protein CASSKVSIRVTEAFF. V gene TRBV21-1 combines with J gene TRBJ1-1. TRBV21-1 is assigned pseudogene status. The CDR3 contains 15 residues.

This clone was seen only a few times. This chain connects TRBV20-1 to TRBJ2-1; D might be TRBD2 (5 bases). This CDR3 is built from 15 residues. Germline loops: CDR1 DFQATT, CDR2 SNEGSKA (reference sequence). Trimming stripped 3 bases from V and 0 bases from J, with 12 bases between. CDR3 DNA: TGCAGTGCTAGTACGTACGGGGACTCCTACAATGAGCAGTTCTTC. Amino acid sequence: CSASTYGDSYNEQFF.

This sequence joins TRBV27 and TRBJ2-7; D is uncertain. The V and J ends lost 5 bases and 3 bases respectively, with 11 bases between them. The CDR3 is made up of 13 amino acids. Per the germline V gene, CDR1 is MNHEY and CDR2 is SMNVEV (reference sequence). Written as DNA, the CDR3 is TGTGCCAGCAGTCCAAGACACGGCTACGAGCAGTACTTC. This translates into CASSPRHGYEQYF.

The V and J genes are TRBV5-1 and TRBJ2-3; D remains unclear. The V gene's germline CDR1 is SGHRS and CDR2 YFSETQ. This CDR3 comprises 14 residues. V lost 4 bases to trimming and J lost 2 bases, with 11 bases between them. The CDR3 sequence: CASSTLPNTDTQYF. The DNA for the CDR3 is TGCGCCAGCAGCACACTACCCAACACAGATACGCAGTATTTT.

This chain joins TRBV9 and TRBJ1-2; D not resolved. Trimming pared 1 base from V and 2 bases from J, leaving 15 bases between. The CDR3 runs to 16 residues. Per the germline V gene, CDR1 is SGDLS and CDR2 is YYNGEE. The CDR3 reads CASSVSVGPINYGYTF. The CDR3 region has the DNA TGTGCCAGCAGCGTAAGTGTGGGCCCCATAAACTATGGCTACACCTTC. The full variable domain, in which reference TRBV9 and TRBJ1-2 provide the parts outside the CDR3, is DSGVTQTPKHLITATGQRVTLRCSPRSGDLSVYWYQQSLDQGLQFLIQYYNGEERAKGNILERFSAQQFPDLHSELNLSSLELGDSALYFCASSVSVGPINYGYTFGSGTRLTVV.

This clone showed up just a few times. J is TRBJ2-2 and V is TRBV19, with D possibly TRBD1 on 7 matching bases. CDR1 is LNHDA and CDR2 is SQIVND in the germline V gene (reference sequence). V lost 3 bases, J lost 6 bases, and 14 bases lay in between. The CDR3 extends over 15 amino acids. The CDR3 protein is CASSMSRRGAGELFF. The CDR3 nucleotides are TGTGCCAGTAGTATGAGTCGCAGGGGGGCCGGGGAGCTGTTTTTT.

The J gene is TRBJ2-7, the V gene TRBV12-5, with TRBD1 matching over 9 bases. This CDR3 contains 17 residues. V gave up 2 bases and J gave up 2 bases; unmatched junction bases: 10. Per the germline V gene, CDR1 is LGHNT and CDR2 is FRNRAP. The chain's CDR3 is CASGLWGGQGMTYEQYF. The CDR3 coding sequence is TGTGCTAGTGGTTTGTGGGGGGGACAGGGAATGACCTACGAGCAGTACTTC.

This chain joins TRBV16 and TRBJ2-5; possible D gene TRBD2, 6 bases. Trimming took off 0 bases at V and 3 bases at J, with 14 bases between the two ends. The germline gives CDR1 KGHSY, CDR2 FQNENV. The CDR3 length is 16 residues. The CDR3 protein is CASSQSGSGGEETQYF. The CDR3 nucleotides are TGTGCCAGCAGCCAATCGGGGAGTGGAGGGGAAGAGACCCAGTACTTC.

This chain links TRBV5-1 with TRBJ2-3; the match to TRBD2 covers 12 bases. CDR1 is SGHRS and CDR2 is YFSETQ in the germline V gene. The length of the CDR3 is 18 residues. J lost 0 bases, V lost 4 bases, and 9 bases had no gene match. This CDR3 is CASSLRLAGVLSTDTQYF. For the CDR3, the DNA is TGCGCCAGCAGCCTCAGACTAGCGGGGGTTTTGAGCACAGATACGCAGTATTTT.

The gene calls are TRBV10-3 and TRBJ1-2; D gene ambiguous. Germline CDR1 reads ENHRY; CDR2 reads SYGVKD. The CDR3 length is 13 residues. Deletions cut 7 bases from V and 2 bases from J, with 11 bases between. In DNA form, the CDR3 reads TGTGCCATCAACGATCTGCGGAACTATGGCTACACCTTC. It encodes CAINDLRNYGYTF.

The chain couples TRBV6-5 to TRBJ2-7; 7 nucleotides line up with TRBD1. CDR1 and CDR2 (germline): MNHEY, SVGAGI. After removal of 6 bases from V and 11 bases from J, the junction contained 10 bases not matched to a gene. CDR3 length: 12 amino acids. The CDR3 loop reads CASRSSGGVEYF. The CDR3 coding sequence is TGTGCCAGCAGGAGCTCAGGGGGTGTTGAGTACTTC.

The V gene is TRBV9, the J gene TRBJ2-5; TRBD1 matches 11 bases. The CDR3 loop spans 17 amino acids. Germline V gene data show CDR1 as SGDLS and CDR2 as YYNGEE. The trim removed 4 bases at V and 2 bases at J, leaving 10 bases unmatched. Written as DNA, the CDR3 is TGTGCCAGCAGCCGAGGGACAGGGGGTTTTTGGCAAGAGACCCAGTACTTC. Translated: CASSRGTGGFWQETQYF. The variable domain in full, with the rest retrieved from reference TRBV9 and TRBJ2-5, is DSGVTQTPKHLITATGQRVTLRCSPRSGDLSVYWYQQSLDQGLQFLIQYYNGEERAKGNILERFSAQQFPDLHSELNLSSLELGDSALYFCASSRGTGGFWQETQYFGPGTRLLVL.

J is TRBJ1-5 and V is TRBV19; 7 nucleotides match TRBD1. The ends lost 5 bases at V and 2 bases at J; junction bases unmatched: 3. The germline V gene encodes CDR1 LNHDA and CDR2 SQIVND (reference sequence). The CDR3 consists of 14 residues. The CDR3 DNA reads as TGTGCCAGTAGTGTTCAGGGGGGCAATCAGCCCCAGCATTTT. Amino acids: CASSVQGGNQPQHF.

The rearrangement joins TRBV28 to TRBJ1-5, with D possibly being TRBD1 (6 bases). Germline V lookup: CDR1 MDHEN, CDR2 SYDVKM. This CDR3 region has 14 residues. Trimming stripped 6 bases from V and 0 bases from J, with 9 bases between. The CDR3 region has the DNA TGTGCCAGCAGGGGACACTTTAGCAATCAGCCCCAGCATTTT. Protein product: CASRGHFSNQPQHF.

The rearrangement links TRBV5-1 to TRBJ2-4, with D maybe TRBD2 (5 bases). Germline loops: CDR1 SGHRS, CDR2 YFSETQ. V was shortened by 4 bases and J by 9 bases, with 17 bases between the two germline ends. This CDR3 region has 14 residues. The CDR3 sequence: CASSPRSERSIQYF. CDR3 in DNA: TGCGCCAGCAGCCCCCGGTCAGAGCGGAGCATTCAGTACTTC.

The CDR3 protein is CASSRPGQYNSPLHF. CDR3 bases: TGTGCCAGCAGTAGGCCGGGACAGTATAATTCACCCCTCCACTTT. The chain employs TRBV6-2 or TRBV6-3 and TRBJ1-6, with 7 bases that match TRBD1. J lost 4 bases, V lost 5 bases, and 5 bases had no gene match. Germline values: CDR1 MNHEY, CDR2 SVGEGT. The CDR3 sequence is 15 residues long.

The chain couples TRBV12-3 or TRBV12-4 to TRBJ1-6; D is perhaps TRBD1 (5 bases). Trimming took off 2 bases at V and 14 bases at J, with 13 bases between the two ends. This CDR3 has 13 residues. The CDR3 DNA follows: TGTGCCAGCAGTTTAACAGGAAGGTTCGCCCTCCACTTT. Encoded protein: CASSLTGRFALHF.

The CDR3 DNA is TGTGCCAGAAGCTTGACTCCCAAGAATGAAAAACTGTTTTTT. It specifies CARSLTPKNEKLFF. This rearrangement joins TRBV5-3 to TRBJ1-4, with unresolved D. TRBV5-3 is recorded as an ORF, its role being uncertain. This CDR3 contains 14 residues. Trimming took 1 base from V and 5 from J, leaving 9 bases between them.